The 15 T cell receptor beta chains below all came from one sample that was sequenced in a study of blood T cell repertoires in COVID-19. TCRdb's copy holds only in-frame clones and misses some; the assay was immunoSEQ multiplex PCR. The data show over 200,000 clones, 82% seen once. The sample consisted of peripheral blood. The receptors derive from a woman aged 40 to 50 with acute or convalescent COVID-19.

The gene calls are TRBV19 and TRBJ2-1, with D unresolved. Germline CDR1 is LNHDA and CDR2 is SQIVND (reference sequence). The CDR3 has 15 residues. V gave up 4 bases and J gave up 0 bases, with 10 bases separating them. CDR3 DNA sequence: TGTGCCAGTAGTACTTCGTCGAGCTCCTACAATGAGCAGTTCTTC. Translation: CASSTSSSSYNEQFF.

CDR3 protein: CASSFPPDRALTTNEKLFF. The CDR3, as DNA: TGCGCCAGCAGCTTCCCCCCGGACAGGGCCCTTACGACTAATGAAAAACTGTTTTTT. The rearrangement joins TRBV5-1 to TRBJ1-4, with 8 bases fitting TRBD1. Germline V gene sequence: CDR1 SGHRS, CDR2 YFSETQ. The CDR3 runs 19 residues. V lost 2 bases to trimming and J lost 2 bases; unmatched junction nucleotides: 14.

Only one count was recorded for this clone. The CDR3: CSVLPGLAGAYEQYF. CDR3 nucleotides: TGCAGCGTTCTCCCGGGACTAGCGGGGGCCTACGAGCAGTACTTC. V usage is TRBV29-1 and J usage is TRBJ2-7; 14 bases fit TRBD2. V dropped 5 bases and J dropped 2; count of bases not matched to a gene: 5. The CDR3 has 15 residues. Germline lookup yields CDR1 SQVTM and CDR2 ANQGSEA.

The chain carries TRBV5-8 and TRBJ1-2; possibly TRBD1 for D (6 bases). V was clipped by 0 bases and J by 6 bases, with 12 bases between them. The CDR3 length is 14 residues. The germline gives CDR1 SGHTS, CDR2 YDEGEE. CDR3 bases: TGTGCCAGCAGCTTGGGCAGGGGCCCGGATGGCTACACCTTC. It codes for CASSLGRGPDGYTF.

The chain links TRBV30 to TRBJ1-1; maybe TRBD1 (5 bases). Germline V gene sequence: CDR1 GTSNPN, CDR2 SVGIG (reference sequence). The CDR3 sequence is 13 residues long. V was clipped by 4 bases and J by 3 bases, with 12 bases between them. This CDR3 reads CAWIYRGYTEAFF. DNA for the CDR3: TGTGCCTGGATATATCGGGGGTACACTGAAGCTTTCTTT.

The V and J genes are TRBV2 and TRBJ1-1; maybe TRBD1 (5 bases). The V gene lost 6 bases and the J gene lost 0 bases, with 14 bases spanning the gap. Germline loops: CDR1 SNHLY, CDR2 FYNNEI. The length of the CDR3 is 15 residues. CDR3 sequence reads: CASRELGALNTEAFF. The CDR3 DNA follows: TGTGCCAGCAGAGAACTAGGGGCGCTGAACACTGAAGCTTTCTTT.

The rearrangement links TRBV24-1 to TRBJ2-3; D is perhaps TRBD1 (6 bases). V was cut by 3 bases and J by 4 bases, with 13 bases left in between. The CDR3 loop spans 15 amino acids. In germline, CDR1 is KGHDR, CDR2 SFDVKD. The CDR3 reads CATSDETGSPDTQYF. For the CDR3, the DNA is TGTGCCACCAGTGATGAGACAGGCTCCCCAGATACGCAGTATTTT.

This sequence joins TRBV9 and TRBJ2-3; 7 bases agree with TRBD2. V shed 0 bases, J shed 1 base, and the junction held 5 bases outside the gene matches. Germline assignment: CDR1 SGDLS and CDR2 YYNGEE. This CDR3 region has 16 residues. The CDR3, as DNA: TGTGCCAGCAGCGTAGGAGGGAGGGGCGGCACAGATACGCAGTATTTT. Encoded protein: CASSVGGRGGTDTQYF. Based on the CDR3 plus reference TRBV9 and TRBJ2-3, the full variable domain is DSGVTQTPKHLITATGQRVTLRCSPRSGDLSVYWYQQSLDQGLQFLIQYYNGEERAKGNILERFSAQQFPDLHSELNLSSLELGDSALYFCASSVGGRGGTDTQYFGPGTRLTVL.

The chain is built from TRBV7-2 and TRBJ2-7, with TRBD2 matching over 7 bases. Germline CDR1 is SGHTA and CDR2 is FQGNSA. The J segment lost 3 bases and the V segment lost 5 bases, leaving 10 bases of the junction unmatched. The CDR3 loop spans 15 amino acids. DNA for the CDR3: TGTGCCAGCAGCCTAGGGGAGGGGCTACTCTACGAGCAGTACTTC. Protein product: CASSLGEGLLYEQYF.

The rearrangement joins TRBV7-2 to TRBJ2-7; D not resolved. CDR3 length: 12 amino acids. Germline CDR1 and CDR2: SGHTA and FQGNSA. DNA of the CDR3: TGTGCGTCGGGTAGGCAGTCTTATGAGCAGTACTTC. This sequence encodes CASGRQSYEQYF.

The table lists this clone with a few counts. The CDR3: CASSYSRGSDYEQYF. In DNA, the CDR3 is TGTGCCAGCAGTTACTCACGGGGAAGTGACTACGAGCAGTACTTC. The J gene is TRBJ2-7, the V gene TRBV6-5; TRBD2 might be the D (5 bases). CDR1 and CDR2 from the germline V gene are MNHEY and SVGAGI. This CDR3 is 15 amino acids long. V was trimmed by 0 bases and J by 3 bases, leaving 12 bases between them.

The CDR3 DNA reads as TGTGCCAGCAGCTTAGCGGGGGCAAGTACTGAAGCTTTCTTT. It encodes CASSLAGASTEAFF. V gene TRBV7-9 combines with J gene TRBJ1-1; possibly TRBD1 for D (6 bases). Germline V gene lookup returns CDR1 SEHNR and CDR2 FQNEAQ (reference sequence). V lost 0 bases to trimming and J lost 5 bases, with 10 bases between them. The length of the CDR3 is 14 residues.

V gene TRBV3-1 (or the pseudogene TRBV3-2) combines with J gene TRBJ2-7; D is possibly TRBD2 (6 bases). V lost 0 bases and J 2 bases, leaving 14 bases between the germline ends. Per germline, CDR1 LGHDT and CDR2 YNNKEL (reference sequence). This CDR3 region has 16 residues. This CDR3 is CASSQDPGVKTYEQYF. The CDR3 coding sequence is TGTGCCAGCAGCCAAGACCCGGGGGTAAAAACCTACGAGCAGTACTTC.

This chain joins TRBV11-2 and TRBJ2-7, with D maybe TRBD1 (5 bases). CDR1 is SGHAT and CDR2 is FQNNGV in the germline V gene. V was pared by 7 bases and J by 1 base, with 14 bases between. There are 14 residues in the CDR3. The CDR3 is CASTHRQPSYEQYF. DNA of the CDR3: TGTGCCAGCACCCACCGACAGCCTTCCTACGAGCAGTACTTC.

The CDR3 nucleotides read TGTGCCAGTTATAGCGGGAGGGCAAAAGATACGCAGTATTTT. Protein: CASYSGRAKDTQYF. V usage is TRBV25-1 and J usage is TRBJ2-3; 11 positions agree with TRBD2. This CDR3 spans 14 amino acids. J was trimmed by 5 bases and V by 9 bases; bases with no gene match: 7. Germline CDR1 reads MGHDK; CDR2 reads SYGVNS.